This TCR beta chain was sequenced in a study of T cells in Graves' hyperthyroidism and ophthalmopathy. Germline V gene data show CDR1 as KGHSH and CDR2 as LQKENI. V was pared by 6 bases and J by 4 bases, with 15 bases between. The CDR3 extends over 14 amino acids. Concerning this clonotype itself: Its matching antigen is unknown.

Disease duration under 2 months; hyperthyroidism patients were aged 18 to 65. Thyroid ultrasound, orbital computed tomography, clinical symptoms, and serum thyroxine and TRAb underpinned diagnoses. Study-wide results and limits: Stable hyperthyroidism was told apart from ophthalmopathy by a model built on 13 V-J features. Blood samples included most of the expanded thyroid clonotypes exceeding 0.001.

Authors of the study amplified TCR beta CDR3 regions from RNA transcripts. The HTBI set primed first-round TCR CDR3 RT-PCR. From the multiplex PCR reads, TCRdb called clonotypes with MiXCR, one entry per CDR3 protein. The sample contains roughly 750,000 distinct CDR3 sequences, around 17% of which appear only once. The sequenced sample consisted of blood. The chain recombines TRBV18 with TRBJ2-5; D gene unclear. This TCR was sampled from a man younger than 30 with Graves' hyperthyroidism. The CDR3: CASSQRVVAETQYF. The CDR3 DNA sequence: TGTGCCAGCTCTCAAAGAGTGGTAGCAGAGACCCAGTACTTC.